The next 13 T cell receptor beta chains were all read from a single sample in a study of blood T cell repertoires in COVID-19. Assay used: immunoSEQ multiplex PCR; TCRdb lists only in-frame clones, some missing. The sample has more than 150,000 clones, around 84% seen once. Sequencing input: peripheral blood. The source of these receptors is a man younger than 40 with active or convalescent COVID-19.

This clone showed up just once. V is TRBV5-8 and J is TRBJ2-3; D is unclear. V dropped 2 bases and J dropped 3 bases, with 10 bases sitting between them. CDR3 length equals 14 residues. Germline loops: CDR1 SGHTS, CDR2 YDEGEE. The CDR3 region is CASSFSAGTDTQYF. Written as DNA, the CDR3 is TGTGCCAGCAGCTTCTCCGCCGGGACAGATACGCAGTATTTT.

Written as DNA, the CDR3 is TGTGCCAGCAGCTCCGCGAGACTAGCGGGGGGGTCGAACACCGGGGAGCTGTTTTTT. As protein: CASSSARLAGGSNTGELFF. This chain joins TRBV7-6 and TRBJ2-2, with 14 bases that match TRBD2. The CDR3 consists of 19 residues. In germline, CDR1 is SGHVS, CDR2 FNYEAQ. Trimming removed 4 bases from V and 0 bases from J; junction bases left unmatched: 7. Looking up the rest from reference TRBV7-6 and TRBJ2-2 gives the full variable domain: GAGVSQSPRYKVTKRGQDVALRCDPISGHVSLYWYRQALGQGPEFLTYFNYEAQQDKSGLPNDRFSAERPEGSISTLTIQRTEQRDSAMYRCASSSARLAGGSNTGELFFGEGSRLTVL.

The chain uses TRBV6-1 and TRBJ1-6, with 10 bases lining up with TRBD1. V trimming: 2 bases; J trimming: 7 bases; junction bases outside the gene matches: 5. The CDR3 consists of 16 residues. CDR1 is MNHNS, CDR2 SASEGT, per germline. The DNA for the CDR3 is TGTGCCAGCAGTGAACCCGGGACAGGGGCCAATTCACCCCTCCACTTT. Its protein product is CASSEPGTGANSPLHF.

The chain combines TRBV3-1 (or the pseudogene TRBV3-2) with TRBJ2-7; 7 nucleotides align to TRBD1. Per the germline V gene, CDR1 is LGHDT and CDR2 is YNNKEL (reference sequence). J was trimmed by 3 bases and V by 1 base; bases with no gene match: 6. CDR3 length: 15 amino acids. The CDR3 reads CASSQGGQFFYEQYF. CDR3 coding DNA: TGTGCCAGCAGCCAAGGGGGACAGTTTTTCTACGAGCAGTACTTC.

This clone was seen more than once but under ten times. The chain joins TRBV19 to TRBJ1-6; no firm D call. CDR3 length: 13 amino acids. V was trimmed by 7 bases and J by 10 bases, leaving 14 bases between them. The germline V gene encodes CDR1 LNHDA and CDR2 SQIVND (reference sequence). This CDR3 is CASTDKPRSPLHF. In DNA form, the CDR3 reads TGTGCCAGTACCGACAAACCCAGATCACCCCTCCACTTT.

The rearrangement joins TRBV6-1 to TRBJ2-7, with D possibly TRBD1 on 6 matching bases. V was clipped by 3 bases and J by 3 bases, with 9 bases between them. In germline, CDR1 is MNHNS, CDR2 SASEGT. This CDR3 is built from 13 residues. For the CDR3, the DNA is TGTGCCAGCAGTGAGGGACAACACTACGAGCAGTACGTC. It specifies CASSEGQHYEQYV.

The rearrangement uses TRBV7-9 and TRBJ1-4; D unclear. Germline V CDR1 and CDR2: SEHNR, FQNEAQ (reference sequence). V was shortened by 7 bases and J by 8 bases, with 8 bases between the two germline ends. The CDR3 sequence is 11 residues long. The chain's CDR3 is CASTGSEKLFF. In DNA form, the CDR3 reads TGTGCCAGCACGGGCTCGGAAAAACTGTTTTTT.

The rearrangement joins TRBV28 to TRBJ1-6, with 7 bases lining up with TRBD1. Germline-derived CDR1 and CDR2 are MDHEN and SYDVKM. Losses at the gene ends were 8 bases for V and 2 bases for J; bases not matched to a gene: 6. The CDR3 extends over 15 amino acids. CDR3 DNA sequence: TGTGCCAGCTTTCCTGGACAGGCCTATAATTCACCCCTCCACTTT. Its translation: CASFPGQAYNSPLHF.

The V call is TRBV27, the J call TRBJ2-7, with TRBD2 matching over 10 bases. V shed 5 bases, J shed 2 bases, and the junction held 6 bases outside the gene matches. This CDR3 has 15 residues. Germline V gives CDR1 MNHEY, CDR2 SMNVEV (reference sequence). CDR3 in amino acids: CASSAGLAVAYEQYF. The DNA of the CDR3 is TGTGCCAGCAGTGCCGGACTAGCGGTCGCCTACGAGCAGTACTTC.

This chain uses TRBV10-3 with TRBJ1-1; the match to TRBD1 covers 7 bases. CDR3 length: 14 residues. The junction had 9 bases not matched to a gene; V was cut back by 10 bases and J by 1 base. Germline V lookup: CDR1 ENHRY, CDR2 SYGVKD. The CDR3 region is CATHDRVGNTEAFF. The CDR3 DNA reads as TGTGCCACCCACGACAGGGTCGGGAACACTGAAGCTTTCTTT.

The CDR3 region is CASSPTDRRNTEAFF. The CDR3 DNA follows: TGTGCCAGCAGTCCGACCGACAGGCGGAACACTGAAGCTTTCTTT. The J gene is TRBJ1-1, the V gene TRBV6-5, with a weak D call TRBD1 (6 bases). V lost 5 bases and J 1 base, leaving 14 bases between the germline ends. The CDR3 runs 15 residues. Germline V gives CDR1 MNHEY, CDR2 SVGAGI.

The sample holds one count of this clone. The chain combines TRBV27 with TRBJ1-5; D gene ambiguous. From germline, CDR1 is MNHEY and CDR2 SMNVEV (reference sequence). There are 14 residues in the CDR3. V was pared by 6 bases and J by 0 bases, with 9 bases between. The chain's CDR3 is CASSRDNSNQPQHF. CDR3 DNA sequence: TGTGCCAGCAGCAGAGACAATAGCAATCAGCCCCAGCATTTT.

The rearrangement links TRBV6-6 to TRBJ1-1; 7 nucleotides agree with TRBD1. The CDR3 sequence is 14 residues long. V was pared by 4 bases and J by 4 bases, with 6 bases of the junction left unmatched. Germline loops: CDR1 MNHNY, CDR2 SVGAGI (reference sequence). CDR3 in DNA: TGTGCCAGCAGTTTTAGACAGGGAAGCACTGAAGCTTTCTTT. Translated, it gives CASSFRQGSTEAFF.